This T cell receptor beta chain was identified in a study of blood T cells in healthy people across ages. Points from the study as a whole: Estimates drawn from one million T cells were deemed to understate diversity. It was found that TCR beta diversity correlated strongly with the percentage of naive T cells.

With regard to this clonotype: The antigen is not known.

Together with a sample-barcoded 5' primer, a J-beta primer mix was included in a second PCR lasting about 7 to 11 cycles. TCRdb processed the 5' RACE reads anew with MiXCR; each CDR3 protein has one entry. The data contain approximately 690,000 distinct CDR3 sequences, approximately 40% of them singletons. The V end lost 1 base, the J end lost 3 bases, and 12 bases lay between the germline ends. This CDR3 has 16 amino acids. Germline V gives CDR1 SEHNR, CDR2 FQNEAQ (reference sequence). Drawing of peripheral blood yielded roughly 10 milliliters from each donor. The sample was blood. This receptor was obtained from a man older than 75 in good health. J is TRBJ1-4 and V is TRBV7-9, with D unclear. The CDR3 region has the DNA TGTGCCAGCAGCTTAGTTGTAGGGAGTCCTAATGAAAAACTGTTTTTT. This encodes CASSLVVGSPNEKLFF.